This TCR beta chain was obtained from a study of cytomegalovirus exposure and HLA in healthy donors. PCR used 60 Vbeta primers and 13 Jbeta primers. The assay was immunoSEQ multiplex PCR, and TCRdb's table has in-frame clones only and misses some. This table holds approximately 130,000 clones, approximately 80% found once. Germline V gene data show CDR1 as SEHNR and CDR2 as FQNEAQ (reference sequence). There are 16 residues in the CDR3. The V gene lost 1 base and the J gene lost 1 base, with 13 bases spanning the gap. The chain combines TRBV7-9 with TRBJ1-2; D remains unclear. What was sequenced was PBMCs. The source of this sequence is a woman aged 40 to 55 in good health and CMV-seronegative. In DNA form, the CDR3 reads TGTGCCAGCAGCTTAGGATTAGCAGCTAGTAACTATGGCTACACCTTC. The encoded protein is CASSLGLAASNYGYTF.